This TCR beta chain was identified in a study of shared clonotypes between healthy human individuals. Every subset had its genomic DNA shared out evenly among several immunoSEQ plates. Profiled with immunoSEQ multiplex PCR; TCRdb holds only in-frame clones, not every one. This table holds 530,000 or so clones, 60% to 80% found once. Sequencing used PBMCs. The source of this sequence is a woman between 40 and 50 years old in good health. Some clones in this sample may be carry-over from other donors' samples.

The DNA for the CDR3 is TGCGCCAGCAGTCAAGGAAGGGGTGGGGACCTGAATCAGCCCCAGCATTTT. Translating it yields CASSQGRGGDLNQPQHF. The V gene is TRBV23-1, the J gene TRBJ1-5, with D perhaps TRBD1 (5 bases). TRBV23-1 is placed among ORFs of uncertain function. The CDR3 spans 17 residues. V was shortened by 2 bases and J by 4 bases, with 18 bases between the two germline ends.